This passage covers 9 T cell receptor beta chains from one sample sequenced in a study of T-cell reconstitution after alpha-beta-depleted transplantation in children (dated by TCRdb to 2016 to 2017). The treatment or condition label of this sample denotes: allogeneic hematopoietic cell transplantation with graft depleted of TCRalphabeta T cells and CD19 B cells. Library construction relied on PCR. TCRdb lists the instrument as Illumina HiSeq 2500. To normalize quantification of the TCRbeta repertoire, the TCR libraries were built with molecular barcoding that relied on unique molecular identifiers. TCRdb reran the public reads through fastp at Q25 and MiXCR, keeping productive beta chains. Under each unique CDR3 protein, matching rows form one entry showing the most common genes and DNA. This sample gives 200,000 to 300,000 distinct CDR3 sequences in total; roughly 26% of them show up just once. The ten largest clones take up 2.6% of the sample.

The sequencing here drew on PBMCs, taken before TCRalphabeta/CD19-depleted stem cell transplant. All receptors derive from a girl aged 2 to 9 with Fanconi anemia, due to receive a stem cell transplant.

This rearrangement joins TRBV28 to TRBJ1-5; maybe TRBD1 (6 bases). Germline-derived CDR1 and CDR2 are MDHEN and SYDVKM. The CDR3 is made up of 14 amino acids. The V gene lost 10 bases and the J gene lost 4 bases, with 17 bases spanning the gap. The DNA of the CDR3 is TGTGCCACCAAGGGTGGGGGGCTAAATCAGCCCCAGCATTTT. It encodes CATKGGGLNQPQHF.

This clonotype was recorded a few times. The rearrangement joins TRBV20-1 to TRBJ1-5; no firm D call. CDR3 length: 12 residues. Germline V gene sequence: CDR1 DFQATT, CDR2 SNEGSKA (reference sequence). Trimming removed 0 bases at V and 4 bases at J, with 4 bases between. For the CDR3, the DNA is TGCAGTGCTAGAGATGTGAATCAGCCCCAGCATTTT. This translates into CSARDVNQPQHF.

This clonotype was counted ten times or more. The chain has TRBV12-3 or TRBV12-4 and TRBJ2-1; no reliable D call. With 0 bases removed from V and 5 bases from J, the gap between germline ends came to 5 bases. The CDR3 sequence is 13 residues long. CDR3 sequence: CASSLAQNNEQFF. CDR3 nucleotide sequence: TGTGCCAGCAGTTTAGCACAGAACAATGAGCAGTTCTTC.

Here the CDR3 reads CASGLTPGTGKATNYNEQFF. Here the CDR3 DNA reads TGTGCTAGTGGTTTAACCCCCGGGACAGGTAAGGCTACCAACTACAATGAGCAGTTCTTC. This chain joins TRBV12-5 and TRBJ2-1; 8 bases map to TRBD1. V shed 3 bases and J 3 bases; nucleotides not matched to a gene: 19. There are 20 residues in the CDR3. The germline CDR1 and CDR2 sequences are LGHNT and FRNRAP.

This clonotype occurred many times. The chain combines TRBV29-1 with TRBJ2-7; a possible D gene is TRBD1 (6 bases). V shed 3 bases and J shed 3 bases, with 12 bases lying between them. This CDR3 comprises 13 residues. From germline, CDR1 is SQVTM and CDR2 ANQGSEA. CDR3 bases: TGCAGCGTTGACGCAGGGGAGCTCTACGAGCAGTACTTC. Amino acids: CSVDAGELYEQYF.

This clonotype was picked up many times. Here the CDR3 reads CASSLAGLADEQFF. The CDR3 DNA reads TGCGCCAGCAGCTTGGCGGGACTAGCGGATGAGCAGTTCTTC. This chain connects TRBV5-1 to TRBJ2-1; 11 bases agree with TRBD2. V was clipped by 0 bases and J by 8 bases; unmatched bases: 1. The CDR3 loop spans 14 amino acids. The germline V gene has CDR1 SGHRS and CDR2 YFSETQ.

In its sample, this clonotype was seen a few times. V is TRBV28 and J is TRBJ2-5; TRBD2 matches at 8 bases. The CDR3 is 17 residues long. V dropped 2 bases and J dropped 2; count of bases not matched to a gene: 10. Germline V gives CDR1 MDHEN, CDR2 SYDVKM. CDR3 DNA: TGTGCCAGCAGTTTAGACCTATGGCGGGGGGTACAAGAGACCCAGTACTTC. Translation: CASSLDLWRGVQETQYF.

This clonotype was seen a handful of times. The chain carries TRBV6-5 and TRBJ2-1; TRBD1 agrees at 11 bases. CDR1 and CDR2 from the germline V gene are MNHEY and SVGAGI. The J segment lost 6 bases and the V segment lost 0 bases, leaving 4 bases of the junction unmatched. This CDR3 spans 16 amino acids. Here the CDR3 reads CASSYSSGTGGNEQFF. In DNA form, the CDR3 reads TGTGCCAGCAGTTACTCATCCGGGACAGGGGGCAATGAGCAGTTCTTC.

This clonotype has just one count. The chain recombines TRBV29-1 with TRBJ2-5; 7 positions match TRBD1. CDR1 is SQVTM and CDR2 is ANQGSEA in the germline V gene. This CDR3 spans 12 amino acids. Trimming at V came to 4 bases and at J to 5 bases, leaving 4 bases not matched to a gene. The CDR3 bases are TGCAGCGTTGTCACAGGGGACGAGACCCAGTACTTC. As protein: CSVVTGDETQYF.